One and the same sample provided the 18 T cell receptor beta chains below, sequenced in a study of Graves' ophthalmopathy and Graves' hyperthyroidism. RNA transcripts served as template for amplifying TCR beta CDR3 sequences. Investigators did first-round RT-PCR with HTBI primers, then second-round multiplex PCR. In TCRdb, the multiplex PCR reads were re-called with MiXCR into one record per CDR3 protein. This sample yields 350,000 to 450,000 distinct CDR3 sequences, of which around 16% are seen a single time; roughly 1.5% belongs to the top ten. Sequencing used peripheral blood. The receptors were sampled from a woman between 18 and 29 years old with Graves' ophthalmopathy.

Ten or more counts support this clonotype. This sequence joins TRBV19 and TRBJ2-7; tentative D call: TRBD2 (7 bases). CDR1 and CDR2 from the germline V gene are LNHDA and SQIVND (reference sequence). The CDR3 has 13 residues. Deletions cut 3 bases from V and 6 bases from J, with 12 bases between. Here the CDR3 DNA reads TGTGCCAGTAGTATTGCGGGGGCTGGCGAGCAGTACTTC. Translating it yields CASSIAGAGEQYF.

This clonotype was seen many times. The chain has TRBV12-3 or TRBV12-4 and TRBJ2-2; D remains unclear. The V end was cut by 2 bases, the J end by 0 bases, with 10 bases between. This CDR3 spans 16 amino acids. CDR3 nucleotide sequence: TGTGCCAGCAGTTTAAGGGTAGTCCCGAACACCGGGGAGCTGTTTTTT. It is translated as CASSLRVVPNTGELFF.

This clonotype was detected ten times or more. CDR3 loop: CASKPSGRTEAFF. CDR3 DNA: TGTGCCAGCAAACCGTCAGGGCGTACTGAAGCTTTCTTT. The chain recombines TRBV28 with TRBJ1-1; a weak D match, TRBD1 (5 bases). Germline CDR1 and CDR2: MDHEN and SYDVKM. V lost 7 bases to trimming and J lost 5 bases, with 14 bases between them. CDR3 length: 13 amino acids.

The chain is built from TRBV19 and TRBJ2-5, with 9 bases identical to TRBD1. The V gene end was trimmed by 5 bases and the J gene end by 0 bases; junction bases not matched to a gene: 4. Per the germline V gene, CDR1 is LNHDA and CDR2 is SQIVND (reference sequence). The CDR3 is 15 amino acids. CDR3 sequence (DNA): TGTGCCAGTAGTTTGGGACAGGGTAACCAAGAGACCCAGTACTTC. Its translation: CASSLGQGNQETQYF. The full variable domain, rest sourced from reference TRBV19 and TRBJ2-5, is DGGITQSPKYLFRKEGQNVTLSCEQNLNHDAMYWYRQDPGQGLRLIYYSQIVNDFQKGDIAEGYSVSREKKESFPLTVTSAQKNPTAFYLCASSLGQGNQETQYFGPGTRLLVL.

This chain connects TRBV20-1 to TRBJ2-5; 10 bases are shared with TRBD1. The trim removed 8 bases at V and 5 bases at J, leaving 11 bases unmatched. The CDR3 runs to 14 residues. Germline V gives CDR1 DFQATT, CDR2 SNEGSKA (reference sequence). Written as DNA, the CDR3 is TGCAGTACCCCCGGACAGGGGGAAAGTGAGACCCAGTACTTC. Residues: CSTPGQGESETQYF.

The V gene is TRBV12-3 or TRBV12-4, the J gene TRBJ2-7; tentatively, D is TRBD1 (5 bases). The V end lost 5 bases, the J end lost 6 bases, and 14 bases lay between the germline ends. This CDR3 region has 13 residues. The CDR3 bases are TGTGCCAGCAGTCTCCTCTCTGGGGCCGAGCAGTACTTC. It translates to CASSLLSGAEQYF.

This clonotype was seen repeatedly, ten times or more. The chain is built from TRBV6-2 or TRBV6-3 and TRBJ1-5; D not certain. This CDR3 comprises 15 residues. V was shortened by 6 bases and J by 3 bases, with 15 bases between the two germline ends. The V gene's germline CDR1 is MNHEY and CDR2 SVGEGT. Written as DNA, the CDR3 is TGTGCCAGCAGCTACCCCCGGGCCCACAATCAGCCCCAGCATTTT. This sequence encodes CASSYPRAHNQPQHF.

This clonotype has ten or more counts. CDR3 loop: CSVDSGTGGYEQYF. The CDR3 coding sequence is TGCAGCGTTGACTCTGGGACAGGGGGCTACGAGCAGTACTTC. The rearrangement links TRBV29-1 to TRBJ2-7, with 11 bases that match TRBD1. Trimming at V came to 3 bases and at J to 3 bases, leaving 4 bases not matched to a gene. This CDR3 is built from 14 residues. Germline values: CDR1 SQVTM, CDR2 ANQGSEA.

There are many counts of this clonotype. The chain has TRBV9 and TRBJ1-1, with D hard to call. The V gene's germline CDR1 is SGDLS and CDR2 YYNGEE. The CDR3 is 14 amino acids. Trimming left V 3 bases short and J 4 bases short, with 13 bases between. CDR3 loop: CASSAPPVGTEAFF. The CDR3 DNA reads TGTGCCAGCAGCGCCCCGCCCGTGGGCACTGAAGCTTTCTTT.

The chain carries TRBV6-2 or TRBV6-3 and TRBJ2-7, with TRBD2 matching 13 bases. CDR1 is MNHEY, CDR2 SVGEGT, per germline. Unmatched junction bases numbered 13, after V lost 10 bases and J lost 7 bases. CDR3 length: 15 amino acids. The CDR3 bases are TGTGCCACTAACCCGGGACTAGCGGGGCGCTGGGAGCAGTACTTC. It translates to CATNPGLAGRWEQYF.

V and J are TRBV27 and TRBJ1-6; possibly TRBD1 for D (6 bases). This CDR3 spans 18 amino acids. V lost 6 bases, J lost 4 bases, and 22 bases lay in between. Looked up from germline, CDR1 is MNHEY and CDR2 is SMNVEV (reference sequence). The CDR3 sequence: CASRSVRGVDRYNSPLHF. The CDR3 DNA sequence: TGTGCCAGCAGATCGGTCAGGGGCGTCGATCGATATAATTCACCCCTCCACTTT.

This clonotype was seen at least ten times. The chain links TRBV27 to TRBJ2-7; D gene ambiguous. The V and J ends lost 5 bases and 2 bases respectively, with 13 bases between them. CDR1 is MNHEY, CDR2 SMNVEV, per germline (reference sequence). This CDR3 comprises 14 residues. The CDR3 here is CASSSRDPPYEQYF. DNA for the CDR3: TGTGCCAGCAGTAGTAGAGACCCACCCTACGAGCAGTACTTC.

This clonotype was seen many times. CDR3 loop: CASSLLASGNSYEQYF. The DNA for the CDR3 is TGTGCCAGCAGCTTGTTGGCTAGCGGGAATAGCTACGAGCAGTACTTC. The rearrangement uses TRBV5-5 and TRBJ2-7; 9 bases are shared with TRBD2. There are 16 residues in the CDR3. The trim removed 1 base at V and 3 bases at J, leaving 8 bases unmatched. Looked up from germline, CDR1 is SGHKS and CDR2 is YYEKEE (reference sequence).

This clonotype was observed at least ten times. V is TRBV30 and J is TRBJ2-7, with D perhaps matching TRBD2 (6 bases). V gave up 5 bases and J gave up 0 bases, with 11 bases separating them. Germline V gene lookup returns CDR1 GTSNPN and CDR2 SVGIG (reference sequence). The CDR3 is made up of 13 amino acids. CDR3 amino acids: CAWGRGSSYEQYF. The DNA of the CDR3 is TGTGCCTGGGGGCGGGGCAGCTCCTACGAGCAGTACTTC.

The sample holds many counts of this clonotype. V gene TRBV3-1 combines with J gene TRBJ1-1; D is unclear. V lost 0 bases and J 1 base, leaving 9 bases between the germline ends. This CDR3 is built from 15 residues. Germline-derived CDR1 and CDR2 are LGHDT and YNNKEL (reference sequence). In DNA, the CDR3 is TGTGCCAGCAGCCAAGAGAATCGGAGGAACACTGAAGCTTTCTTT. Encoded protein: CASSQENRRNTEAFF.

This rearrangement joins TRBV6-2 or TRBV6-3 to TRBJ2-7, with TRBD2 as a possible D gene (6 bases). CDR1 MNHEY and CDR2 SVGEGT come from the germline V gene. The CDR3 is 13 residues long. The V end was cut by 6 bases, the J end by 6 bases, with 15 bases between. DNA for the CDR3: TGTGCCAGCAGGTCCACTAGCATGAGCGAGCAGTACTTC. Translation: CASRSTSMSEQYF.

This clonotype was recorded many times. In DNA form, the CDR3 reads TGTGCCAGCAGCTTGAACACAAACGCGGGTGAAGCTTTCTTT. Translated: CASSLNTNAGEAFF. J is TRBJ1-1 and V is TRBV7-8; no definite D call. Trimming took off 3 bases at V and 7 bases at J, with 15 bases between the two ends. CDR3 size: 14 residues. CDR1 SGHVS and CDR2 FQNEAQ come from the germline V gene.

This clonotype was seen many times. The J gene is TRBJ2-6, the V gene TRBV12-3 or TRBV12-4; D may be TRBD2 (6 bases). V lost 5 bases, J lost 0 bases, and 14 bases lay in between. The CDR3 spans 17 residues. CDR3 loop: CASSPSGGLSGANVLTF. In nucleotides, the CDR3 is TGTGCCAGCAGTCCGAGTGGGGGACTCTCTGGGGCCAACGTCCTGACTTTC.